This T cell receptor beta chain was profiled in a study of response to subunit inactivated influenza vaccine. This clonotype has a handful of counts. What it recognizes is unknown. Each CDR3 protein gets one entry after TCRdb re-called the RT-PCR reads with MiXCR. The table includes about 240,000 distinct CDR3 sequences, 12% detected once. General observations from the study: Authors suggested each seasonal flu vaccination may recruit only limited numbers of new T cells.

Germline CDR1 is KGHSH and CDR2 is LQKENI. CDR3 length: 15 amino acids. V dropped 3 bases and J dropped 8 bases, with 17 bases sitting between them. Sequences were derived from non-naive T cells sorted from PBMCs, sampled 14 to 15 days before vaccination. The V gene is TRBV18, the J gene TRBJ2-1, with D perhaps matching TRBD2 (8 bases). This clonotype was sampled from a man aged 50 to 60 who received an inactivated influenza vaccine. Here the CDR3 reads CASSPPGLGGDEQFF. The CDR3 DNA is TGTGCCAGCTCACCCCCGGGACTAGGGGGCGATGAGCAGTTCTTC.